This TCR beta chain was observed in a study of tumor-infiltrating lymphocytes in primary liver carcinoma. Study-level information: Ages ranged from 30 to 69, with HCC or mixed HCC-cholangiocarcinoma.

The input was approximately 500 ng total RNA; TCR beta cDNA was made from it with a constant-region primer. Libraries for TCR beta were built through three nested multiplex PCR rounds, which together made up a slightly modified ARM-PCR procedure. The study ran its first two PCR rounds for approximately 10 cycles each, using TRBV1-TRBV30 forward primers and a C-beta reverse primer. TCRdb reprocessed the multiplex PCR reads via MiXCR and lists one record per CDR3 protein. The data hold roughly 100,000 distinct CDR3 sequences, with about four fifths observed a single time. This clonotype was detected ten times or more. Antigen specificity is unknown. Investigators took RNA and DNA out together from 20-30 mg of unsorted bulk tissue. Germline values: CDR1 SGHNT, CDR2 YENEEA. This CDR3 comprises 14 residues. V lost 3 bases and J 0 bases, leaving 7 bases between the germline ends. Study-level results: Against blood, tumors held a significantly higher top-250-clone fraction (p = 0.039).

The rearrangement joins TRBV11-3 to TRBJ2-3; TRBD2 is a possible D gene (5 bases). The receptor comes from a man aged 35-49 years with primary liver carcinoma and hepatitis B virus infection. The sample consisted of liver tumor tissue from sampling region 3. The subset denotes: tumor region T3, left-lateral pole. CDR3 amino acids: CASSFRTSTDTQYF. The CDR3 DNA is TGTGCCAGCAGCTTCAGGACTAGCACAGATACGCAGTATTTT.